The subject of this entry is one TCR beta chain. The data were produced by immunoSEQ multiplex PCR, yet TCRdb's version contains in-frame clones alone and is incomplete. The sample includes around 99,000 clones, approximately 79% seen only once; the top ten take over 15%. The data belong to a study of blood T cell repertoires in COVID-19. With 0 bases removed from V and 4 bases from J, the gap between germline ends came to 13 bases. The germline V gene has CDR1 SGHRS and CDR2 YFSETQ. The CDR3 has 15 residues. The clonotype originates from a woman aged 80 or over with active or convalescent COVID-19. J is TRBJ2-5 and V is TRBV5-1; D gene ambiguous. The sequenced sample consisted of peripheral blood. CDR3 protein: CASSLAYQTRETQYF. The CDR3, as DNA: TGCGCCAGCAGCTTGGCCTACCAAACGAGAGAGACCCAGTACTTC.